These 10 T cell receptor beta chains share one sample of origin, sequenced in a study of T-cell memory formation after mild COVID-19 (dated by TCRdb to about 2021). The method was 5' RACE. The run used an Illumina NovaSeq 6000. Using fastp at Q25 and MiXCR, TCRdb reprocessed the public reads and kept productive beta chains. CDR3 protein duplicates are merged, each entry listing the most common genes and DNA. Within this sample are hundreds of thousands of distinct CDR3 sequences, with about 17% of them counted one time only. The top ten hold 23% of the sample. Source material: PBMCs or a T cell subset sorted from them (not recorded which). The receptor source for this set is a man between 18 and 35 years old who had mild COVID-19 (a few samples of this study predate the infection). The sample titles of this study are shuffled in the database, so cell type and time point are left out; the donor was told from shared clones.

Many counts were recorded for this clonotype. The V call is TRBV5-1, the J call TRBJ2-7; 12 nucleotides agree with TRBD1. Germline V CDR1 and CDR2: SGHRS, YFSETQ. J was trimmed by 5 bases and V by 7 bases; bases with no gene match: 10. There are 15 residues in the CDR3. CDR3 amino acids: CASGTGTGGRNEQYF. The DNA for the CDR3 is TGCGCCAGCGGAACCGGGACAGGGGGCCGGAACGAGCAGTACTTC.

This clonotype was detected a few times. V and J are TRBV6-5 and TRBJ2-2; 7 bases are a match to TRBD1. Per germline, CDR1 MNHEY and CDR2 SVGAGI. Trimming removed 2 bases from V and 3 bases from J; junction bases left unmatched: 3. The CDR3 consists of 15 residues. DNA of the CDR3: TGTGCCAGCAGTTACATAGGACAGGACACCGGGGAGCTGTTTTTT. It specifies CASSYIGQDTGELFF.

The rearrangement links TRBV5-1 to TRBJ2-1; the match to TRBD2 covers 8 bases. The trim removed 7 bases at V and 7 bases at J, leaving 10 bases unmatched. This CDR3 region has 14 residues. Germline CDR1 reads SGHRS; CDR2 reads YFSETQ. The CDR3, as DNA: TGCGCCAGCCGAGAAAGGCTAGCGGGTAATGAGCAGTTCTTC. Translation: CASRERLAGNEQFF. The variable domain in full, with the rest retrieved from reference TRBV5-1 and TRBJ2-1, is KAGVTQTPRYLIKTRGQQVTLSCSPISGHRSVSWYQQTPGQGLQFLFEYFSETQRNKGNFPGRFSGRQFSNSRSEMNVSTLELGDSALYLCASRERLAGNEQFFGPGTRLTVL.

A few counts support this clonotype. CDR3 coding DNA: TGTGCCAGCAGCTTGTGGGACAGGTTATACGAGCAGTACGTC. Translated, it gives CASSLWDRLYEQYV. This chain connects TRBV5-6 to TRBJ2-7, with TRBD1 matching 8 bases. Trimming removed 1 base from V and 4 bases from J; junction bases left unmatched: 4. CDR1 and CDR2 from the germline V gene are SGHDT and YYEEEE. The CDR3 loop spans 14 amino acids.

The V gene is TRBV27, the J gene TRBJ2-3; 13 bases agree with TRBD2. J was trimmed by 4 bases and V by 5 bases; bases with no gene match: 6. The CDR3 length is 16 residues. Germline-derived CDR1 and CDR2 are MNHEY and SMNVEV (reference sequence). This chain's CDR3 is CASSTWTSGGPDTQYF. CDR3 sequence (DNA): TGTGCCAGCAGTACTTGGACTAGCGGGGGCCCAGATACGCAGTATTTT.

The V and J genes are TRBV10-3 and TRBJ1-2, with TRBD1 matching over 7 bases. The CDR3 spans 15 residues. Germline CDR1 is ENHRY and CDR2 is SYGVKD. V dropped 11 bases and J dropped 4; count of bases not matched to a gene: 16. For the CDR3, the DNA is TGTGCCGCCAAACCCGGGACAGACCCTGGCTATGGCTACACCTTC. This gives the protein CAAKPGTDPGYGYTF.

This chain's CDR3 is CASSQQGSGETQYF. CDR3 sequence (DNA): TGTGCCAGCAGCCAGCAGGGAAGCGGAGAGACCCAGTACTTC. J is TRBJ2-5 and V is TRBV2; D possibly matches TRBD1 or TRBD2 (5 bases each). There are 14 residues in the CDR3. Germline values: CDR1 SNHLY, CDR2 FYNNEI. The V gene lost 6 bases and the J gene lost 4 bases, with 15 bases spanning the gap.

The V and J genes are TRBV12-3 or TRBV12-4 and TRBJ2-7; 9 bases line up with TRBD2. The length of the CDR3 is 14 residues. V was clipped by 6 bases and J by 2 bases; unmatched bases: 5. CDR3 amino acids: CASSWGLAPYEQYF. As DNA, the CDR3 is TGTGCCAGCAGCTGGGGACTAGCCCCCTACGAGCAGTACTTC.

This chain uses TRBV18 with TRBJ1-2, with D possibly being TRBD1 (6 bases). Trimming shortened V by 1 base and J by 6 bases, and 18 bases separated the two germline ends. CDR3 length: 16 amino acids. Germline V gene data show CDR1 as KGHSH and CDR2 as LQKENI. The CDR3 protein is CASSPQELGGQDGYTF. CDR3 coding DNA: TGTGCCAGCTCACCACAAGAGCTTGGGGGCCAGGATGGCTACACCTTC.

In its sample, this clonotype was seen a few times. J is TRBJ1-3 and V is TRBV7-2; the D is unclear. V shed 3 bases and J shed 6 bases, with 9 bases lying between them. The CDR3 covers 13 residues. Germline lookup yields CDR1 SGHTA and CDR2 FQGNSA. The CDR3 DNA reads TGTGCCAGCAGCTTCGAGATGGCAAACACCATATATTTT. Translated, it gives CASSFEMANTIYF.